This T cell receptor (beta chain) came from a study of T cell clonotyping in hematopoietic cell transplantation. Study-wide background: Pretransplant recipient samples were taken after cytoreduction.

The assay was immunoSEQ multiplex PCR, and TCRdb's table has in-frame clones only and misses some. The table has thousands of clones, about 88% seen once. A note on this clone: What it binds is not known.

The CDR3 has 13 amino acids. V shed 5 bases and J shed 4 bases, with 11 bases lying between them. The V gene's germline CDR1 is SEHNR and CDR2 FQNEAQ (reference sequence). The study's findings and limits: Recipient TCR diversity dropped after transplant; expanded clonotypes rose from day 30 to 180.

Time point specified: recipient sample about 28 days before transplant, after cytoreduction. Recipients were bled about 28 days pretransplant and at posttransplant days 30, 100, 180. This material consisted of peripheral blood mononuclear cells, taken before stem cell transplant. The V and J genes are TRBV7-9 and TRBJ1-2, with unresolved D. The TCR sequence derives from a man in his 60s with acute myeloid leukemia. Some clones in this sample may be carry-over from other donors' samples. The CDR3 sequence is CASSPRTGYGYTF. CDR3 in DNA: TGTGCCAGCAGCCCTCGGACGGGCTATGGCTACACCTTC.